These T cell receptor beta chains were read from a single sample in a study of cytomegalovirus exposure and HLA in healthy donors. TCRdb's copy holds only in-frame clones and misses some; the assay was immunoSEQ multiplex PCR. The sample records some 99,000 clones, almost 75% being singletons. The specimen sequenced was PBMCs. The receptor source for this set is a man aged 40-49 years in good health and CMV-seronegative. Each CDR3 is given with its conserved first and last residue. A D gene is named only where the DNA matches it firmly. Size tells how often a clone was seen (once, few, many) or the class of an expanded clone, and some rows leave it out.

clone size | J gene | D gene | V gene | CDR3 DNA | CDR3 protein
. | TRBJ2-2 | TRBD1 | TRBV6-5 | TGTGCCAGCAGACCCGACAGGGTCACCGGGGAGCTGTTTTTT | CASRPDRVTGELFF
. | TRBJ2-2 | TRBD1 | TRBV7-2 | TGTGCCAGCAGCTCACAGGGGGCGGACACCGGGGAGCTGTTTTTT | CASSSQGADTGELFF
few | TRBJ2-3 | TRBD1 | TRBV7-9 | TGTGCCAGCAGCTTAGGGGACAGGGGGGAGACAGATACGCAGTATTTT | CASSLGDRGETDTQYF
medium-sized | TRBJ1-2 | . | TRBV4-3 | TGCGCCAGCAGCCAAGACAGCGGGCCGTATGGCTACACCTTC | CASSQDSGPYGYTF
. | TRBJ2-1 | . | TRBV18 | TGTGCCAGCTCAGTGGGCACGCCAAACCCCGTCCTCGAGCAGTTCTTC | CASSVGTPNPVLEQFF
. | TRBJ2-1 | TRBD2 | TRBV6-6 | TGTGCCAGCAGTGGCCCGGGACTAGCGAATGAGCAGTTCTTC | CASSGPGLANEQFF
. | TRBJ2-1 | TRBD2 | TRBV28 | TGTGCCAGCAGCTCCCTAGCGGGGGGGCCTTATGAGCAGTTCTTC | CASSSLAGGPYEQFF
. | TRBJ2-5 | . | TRBV7-2 | TGTGCCAGCAGCACCAGTCAAGAGACCCAGTACTTC | CASSTSQETQYF
. | TRBJ1-5 | TRBD1 | TRBV7-9 | TGTGCCAGCAGCCCCGGGACAGGGGTGTATAGCAATCAGCCCCAGCATTTT | CASSPGTGVYSNQPQHF
. | TRBJ1-1 | TRBD1 | TRBV6-5 | TGTGCCAGCAGCTCACAGGGGGCGACTGAAGCTTTCTTT | CASSSQGATEAFF
. | TRBJ2-5 | TRBD1 | TRBV7-9 | TGTGCCAGCAGCGGGACAGGGAACGGGGAGACCCAGTACTTC | CASSGTGNGETQYF
. | TRBJ1-2 | . | TRBV6-1 | TGTGCCAGCAGGGGTGGGGGGACCTATGGCTACACCTTC | CASRGGGTYGYTF
. | TRBJ2-7 | TRBD1 | TRBV29-1 | TGCAGCGGCCTGGGACAGGGGGCGGACGAGCAGTACTTC | CSGLGQGADEQYF
. | TRBJ2-3 | TRBD2 | TRBV5-1 | TGCGCCAGCAGCTTGGCCCGGACTAGCGGGGGGACAGATACGCAGTATTTT | CASSLARTSGGTDTQYF
. | TRBJ2-7 | TRBD2 | TRBV4-3 | TGCGCCAGCAGCCAAGAAAGGGTAGCGGGGTTCCCCTACGAGCAGTACTTC | CASSQERVAGFPYEQYF
once | TRBJ1-1 | TRBD1 | TRBV7-8 | TGTGCCAGCAGCTTAGTTGGGACAGGGGGGGAGGCTTTCTTT | CASSLVGTGGEAFF
. | TRBJ2-3 | . | TRBV2 | TGTGCCAGCAGTGAAGCTGGCAGGGGGGTCCGAGCGCAGTATTTT | CASSEAGRGVRAQYF
once | TRBJ1-1 | TRBD1 | TRBV18 | TGTGCCAGCTCACCGCGGGACAGAACTATGAACACTGAAGCTTTCTTT | CASSPRDRTMNTEAFF
. | TRBJ2-2 | TRBD2 | TRBV11-3 | TGTGCCAGCAGCAAAAATAGCGGGGGGGCCCGCGGCGGGGAGCTGTTTTTT | CASSKNSGGARGGELFF
once | TRBJ1-5 | TRBD1 | TRBV28 | TGTGCCAGCAGTCGAGGGGGCCACCAGCCCCAGCATTTT | CASSRGGHQPQHF
. | TRBJ1-1 | TRBD1 | TRBV28 | TGTGCCAGCAGTTTACCCCCCCACACCGGGACAGGGGTCCCTCAAGCTTTCTTT | CASSLPPHTGTGVPQAFF
. | TRBJ2-1 | TRBD1 | TRBV9 | TGTGCCAGCAGCGGGGACAGGGAGACGGACAATGAGCAGTTCTTC | CASSGDRETDNEQFF
once | TRBJ1-1 | . | TRBV7-9 | TGTGCCAGCAGCTCACTTGACAGCGAAGCTTTCTTT | CASSSLDSEAFF
. | TRBJ1-4 | TRBD1 | TRBV7-2 | TGTGCCAGCAGCTTAGTAGGGACAGGGTTAAATCAGCAGTCCCAAAAACTGTTTTTT | CASSLVGTGLNQQSQKLFF
few | TRBJ1-5 | TRBD1 | TRBV27 | TGTGCCACCTCCGGGGCAGGGGGCCTCCAGCCCCAGCATTTT | CATSGAGGLQPQHF
. | TRBJ1-5 | . | TRBV6-5 | TGTGCCAGCAGCACTGCAAATCAGCCCCAGCATTTT | CASSTANQPQHF
. | TRBJ2-7 | TRBD1 | TRBV7-6 | TGTGCCAGCAGCTTAGTTACATTACAGGGGGCTAAACCCTACGAGCAGTACTTC | CASSLVTLQGAKPYEQYF
few | TRBJ1-2 | TRBD1 | TRBV6-6 | TGTGCCAGCAGTTCCGGACAGGGGGCATACTATGGCTACACCTTC | CASSSGQGAYYGYTF
. | TRBJ1-4 | . | TRBV7-9 | TGTTCCAGCAGTTCCATGGTGGGAGCTAATGAAAAACTGTTTTTT | CSSSSMVGANEKLFF
. | TRBJ2-5 | TRBD1 | TRBV6-5 | TGTGCCAGCAGTTACAGACAGGGGACCTCCAAAGAGACCCAGTACTTC | CASSYRQGTSKETQYF
. | TRBJ1-1 | . | TRBV7-2 | TGTGCCAGCAGACCCCAACAGGGTAACACTGAAGCTTTCTTT | CASRPQQGNTEAFF
. | TRBJ1-1 | TRBD1 | TRBV29-1 | TGCAGCGCGGGACCGGGACAGGGTGATGAAGCTTTCTTT | CSAGPGQGDEAFF
. | TRBJ2-1 | . | TRBV27 | TGTGCCAGCCGCCCACAGGACCGTCCCTACAATGAGCAGTTCTTC | CASRPQDRPYNEQFF
once | TRBJ1-1 | . | TRBV21-1 | TGTGCCAGCAGCAACCCGCCCCAGGGGGCGACGAACACTGAAGCTTTCTTT | CASSNPPQGATNTEAFF
. | TRBJ2-7 | TRBD2 | TRBV7-9 | TGTGCCAGCAGCTTGGGGACTAGCGGGGGACCCACCTACGAGCAGTACTTC | CASSLGTSGGPTYEQYF
. | TRBJ1-2 | . | TRBV25-1 | TGTGCCAGCAGCGACTGGGGGGCTAACTATGGCTACACCTTC | CASSDWGANYGYTF
. | TRBJ1-2 | . | TRBV10-3 | TGTGCCACGCGGGGGGGGGATTCTTACTATGGCTACACCTTC | CATRGGDSYYGYTF
. | TRBJ2-3 | . | TRBV28 | TGTGCCAGCAGTCCGCCGTTAACAGGTACTAGCACAGATACGCAGTATTTT | CASSPPLTGTSTDTQYF